Below are 29 T cell receptor beta chains sequenced from a single sample in a study of T cell responses to AZD1222 COVID-19 vaccine (dated by TCRdb to about 2021). Taken with the paper, the label for time point translates to: about 28 days (+/-7) after the second vaccine dose. The receptor library was made with the immunoSEQ multiplex PCR assay. The source is immuneACCESS, and TCRdb retained only in-frame sequences with V and J called. Part of the clones is not carried over; for the studies checked, unresolved V genes explain less than half of this, and the remainder is unexplained. This sample holds 250,000 to 300,000 clones; about 94% were observed only once. The biggest ten clones account for roughly 0.6% of the sample. The source material was peripheral blood, sampled 28 days after the second AZD1222 dose. The source is an adult who received the AZD1222 COVID-19 vaccine.

The CDR3 reads CASKIGSSQETQYF. CDR3 nucleotide sequence: TGCGCCAGCAAAATAGGGTCGAGCCAAGAGACCCAGTACTTC. The V call is TRBV5-1, the J call TRBJ2-5; D gene ambiguous. This CDR3 spans 14 amino acids. Germline values: CDR1 SGHRS, CDR2 YFSETQ. V lost 6 bases to trimming and J lost 1 base, with 13 bases between them.

This chain connects TRBV6-5 to TRBJ2-7; D gene unclear. Trimming cost V 5 bases and J 7 bases, with 15 bases left between them. Germline loops: CDR1 MNHEY, CDR2 SVGAGI. The CDR3 consists of 13 residues. CDR3 in DNA: TGTGCCAGCAGTCGAACGGCACCCCGGGAGCAGTACTTC. Protein product: CASSRTAPREQYF.

The chain joins TRBV9 to TRBJ2-1; TRBD1 agrees at 9 bases. V gave up 0 bases and J gave up 2 bases; unmatched junction bases: 3. Germline V lookup: CDR1 SGDLS, CDR2 YYNGEE. CDR3 length equals 16 residues. The chain's CDR3 is CASSVADRGTYNEQFF. The DNA of the CDR3 is TGTGCCAGCAGCGTAGCGGACAGGGGAACCTACAATGAGCAGTTCTTC.

The V and J genes are TRBV5-6 and TRBJ2-5; TRBD2 might be the D (6 bases). The CDR3 is 14 amino acids. CDR1 SGHDT and CDR2 YYEEEE come from the germline V gene. V gave up 0 bases and J gave up 5 bases, with 11 bases separating them. The CDR3 sequence: CASSLARRVETQYF. CDR3 nucleotide sequence: TGTGCCAGCAGCTTGGCCAGGAGGGTCGAGACCCAGTACTTC.

V and J are TRBV7-2 and TRBJ2-2; TRBD2 might be the D (6 bases). The CDR3 loop spans 16 amino acids. Per the germline V gene, CDR1 is SGHTA and CDR2 is FQGNSA. The V end was cut by 5 bases, the J end by 0 bases, with 13 bases between. The CDR3 DNA is TGTGCCAGCAGCCCCCGGGGGTCCGCGAACACCGGGGAGCTGTTTTTT. As protein: CASSPRGSANTGELFF.

J is TRBJ2-2 and V is TRBV6-6, with 9 nucleotides matching TRBD2. CDR3 length: 14 amino acids. The V gene end was trimmed by 5 bases and the J gene end by 5 bases; junction bases not matched to a gene: 3. The germline V gene has CDR1 MNHNY and CDR2 SVGAGI (reference sequence). CDR3 loop: CASSQAGGTGELFF. CDR3 sequence (DNA): TGTGCCAGCAGTCAGGCGGGGGGGACCGGGGAGCTGTTTTTT.

The chain employs TRBV14 and TRBJ2-7, with D perhaps matching TRBD1 (6 bases). V was trimmed by 1 base and J by 0 bases, leaving 13 bases between them. CDR3 length: 16 residues. Per germline, CDR1 SGHDN and CDR2 FVKESK. Here the CDR3 DNA reads TGTGCCAGCAGCCAAGCCTGGACAGCTAGCTCCTACGAGCAGTACTTC. It encodes CASSQAWTASSYEQYF. Complete variable domain (other parts from reference TRBV14 and TRBJ2-7): EAGVTQFPSHSVIEKGQTVTLRCDPISGHDNLYWYRRVMGKEIKFLLHFVKESKQDESGMPNNRFLAERTGGTYSTLKVQPAELEDSGVYFCASSQAWTASSYEQYFGPGTRLTVT.

The V call is TRBV29-1, the J call TRBJ2-5; perhaps D is TRBD1 or TRBD2 (5 bases each). Germline lookup yields CDR1 SQVTM and CDR2 ANQGSEA. The CDR3 is made up of 17 amino acids. The germline V and J ends were trimmed by 8 bases and 0 bases, with 25 bases remaining between them. This CDR3 is CSSVGVPTELYQETQYF. As DNA, the CDR3 is TGCAGCTCTGTGGGGGTTCCGACAGAATTATACCAAGAGACCCAGTACTTC.

The chain combines TRBV5-5 with TRBJ1-3; no definite D call. CDR3 size: 15 residues. Germline V gene sequence: CDR1 SGHKS, CDR2 YYEKEE (reference sequence). Trimming removed 0 bases at V and 0 bases at J, with 7 bases between. DNA for the CDR3: TGTGCCAGCAGCTTGGGTGCGGGCTCTGGAAACACCATATATTTT. Translation gives CASSLGAGSGNTIYF.

This chain links TRBV11-2 with TRBJ1-1; D is uncertain. Germline V gene data show CDR1 as SGHAT and CDR2 as FQNNGV. The CDR3 contains 14 residues. Trimming cost V 1 base and J 5 bases, with 11 bases left between them. The CDR3 protein is CASSLGVLGTEAFF. In DNA, the CDR3 is TGTGCCAGCAGCTTAGGGGTATTGGGGACTGAAGCTTTCTTT.

The CDR3 bases are TGTGCCAGCAGCTTAATGGGGCCCTCTGGGGCCAACGTCCTGACTTTC. Its translation is CASSLMGPSGANVLTF. V usage is TRBV7-3 and J usage is TRBJ2-6; a weak D match, TRBD1 (5 bases). CDR3 length: 16 amino acids. Trimming removed 1 base from V and 0 bases from J, with 7 bases in between. Germline V gives CDR1 SGHTA, CDR2 FQGTGA. Looking up the rest from reference TRBV7-3 and TRBJ2-6 gives the full variable domain: GAGVSQTPSNKVTEKGKYVELRCDPISGHTALYWYRQSLGQGPEFLIYFQGTGAADDSGLPNDRFFAVRPEGSVSTLKIQRTERGDSAVYLCASSLMGPSGANVLTFGAGSRLTVL.

The rearrangement links TRBV10-1 to TRBJ2-5; no definite D call. Trimming left V 3 bases short and J 5 bases short, with 10 bases between. CDR3 length equals 13 residues. Germline V gives CDR1 WNHNN, CDR2 SYGVQD (reference sequence). The CDR3 region is CASSEGRRETQYF. The CDR3 DNA is TGCGCCAGCAGTGAAGGCCGAAGGGAGACCCAGTACTTC.

The V and J genes are TRBV7-9 and TRBJ1-2; a possible D gene is TRBD1 (6 bases). The CDR3 length is 14 residues. Trimming shortened V by 1 base and J by 6 bases, and 12 bases separated the two germline ends. Germline V CDR1 and CDR2: SEHNR, FQNEAQ (reference sequence). The CDR3 loop is CASSLGETGHGYTF. Here the CDR3 DNA reads TGTGCCAGCAGCTTAGGGGAAACAGGGCATGGCTACACCTTC.

In nucleotides, the CDR3 is TGTGCCAGCAGCCAAATACAGGGAGGGCAGTTCTTC. Protein: CASSQIQGGQFF. This rearrangement joins TRBV4-2 to TRBJ2-1, with D possibly being TRBD1 or TRBD2 (6 bases each). The CDR3 totals 12 residues. The germline V gene has CDR1 LGHNA and CDR2 YNFKEQ. V dropped 2 bases and J dropped 12 bases, with 11 bases sitting between them.

The chain couples TRBV9 to TRBJ2-7; 9 bases line up with TRBD1. Germline lookup yields CDR1 SGDLS and CDR2 YYNGEE. The CDR3 sequence is 15 residues long. V lost 4 bases and J lost 4; bases outside the gene matches: 9. CDR3 sequence reads: CASSLTGTGRYEQYF. The CDR3 DNA reads TGTGCCAGCAGCTTAACCGGGACAGGGAGGTACGAGCAGTACTTC.

This clone came up once. The chain has TRBV6-2 or TRBV6-3 and TRBJ1-1; unclear D gene. The germline gives CDR1 MNHEY, CDR2 SVGEGT. The CDR3 consists of 14 residues. V was cut by 2 bases and J by 3 bases, with 10 bases left in between. CDR3 sequence (DNA): TGTGCCAGCAGTTACGTTGGGCCGGACACTGAAGCTTTCTTT. This gives the protein CASSYVGPDTEAFF.

The V call is TRBV15, the J call TRBJ2-7, with TRBD1 matching 7 bases. V shed 5 bases, J shed 3 bases, and the junction held 10 bases outside the gene matches. The germline V gene encodes CDR1 LNHNV and CDR2 YYDKDF (reference sequence). This CDR3 region has 15 residues. The CDR3 reads CATSLDPGQFYEQYF. DNA of the CDR3: TGTGCCACCAGCCTCGACCCGGGACAGTTCTACGAGCAGTACTTC.

V is TRBV19 and J is TRBJ1-5; D call uncertain. The germline V gene has CDR1 LNHDA and CDR2 SQIVND (reference sequence). V dropped 0 bases and J dropped 0 bases, with 6 bases sitting between them. The CDR3 contains 15 residues. The CDR3: CASSIEGYSNQPQHF. The CDR3 nucleotides read TGTGCCAGTAGTATAGAAGGCTATAGCAATCAGCCCCAGCATTTT.

To note about this clone: It is unclear where the CDR3 begins or ends on the DNA, so no DNA is shown, and the CDR3 is as TCRdb lists it. The chain has TRBV2 and TRBJ2-3. Germline CDR1 and CDR2: SNHLY and FYNNEI. A total of 15 residues make up the CDR3, ends included. The CDR3 sequence is CASIRGRLYTDTQYF.

The V gene is TRBV30, the J gene TRBJ2-7; TRBD1 is a possible D gene (6 bases). The CDR3 totals 14 residues. Looked up from germline, CDR1 is GTSNPN and CDR2 is SVGIG (reference sequence). V was cut by 1 base and J by 2 bases, with 12 bases left in between. The CDR3 DNA reads TGTGCCTGGAGTGGGGCAGGGGCCACCTACGAGCAGTACTTC. Translation gives CAWSGAGATYEQYF.

This sequence joins TRBV6-5 and TRBJ1-2; 12 positions match TRBD1. Trimming at V came to 6 bases and at J to 8 bases, leaving 10 bases not matched to a gene. The CDR3 is 15 amino acids. Germline V gives CDR1 MNHEY, CDR2 SVGAGI. CDR3 bases: TGTGCCAGCAGGGATCCGGGACAGGGGGCCTCGGGCTACACCTTC. Protein: CASRDPGQGASGYTF.

The chain recombines TRBV3-1 (or the pseudogene TRBV3-2) with TRBJ1-3; tentative D call: TRBD1 (6 bases). The germline V gene has CDR1 LGHDT and CDR2 YNNKEL (reference sequence). This CDR3 is 17 amino acids long. Trimming stripped 4 bases from V and 2 bases from J, with 18 bases between. CDR3 protein: CASSPQGGSRAGNTIYF. The DNA for the CDR3 is TGTGCCAGCAGCCCTCAAGGGGGGAGTAGGGCTGGAAACACCATATATTTT.

The chain couples TRBV4-1 to TRBJ1-5, with D hard to call. CDR1 and CDR2 (germline): MGHRA, YSYEKL. The V gene lost 1 base and the J gene lost 2 bases, with 9 bases spanning the gap. CDR3 length: 15 amino acids. The CDR3 is CASSQVERGNQPQHF. The CDR3 nucleotides read TGCGCCAGCAGCCAAGTGGAAAGGGGCAATCAGCCCCAGCATTTT.

The J gene is TRBJ2-7, the V gene TRBV5-4, with TRBD1 identical over 10 bases. The CDR3 sequence is 14 residues long. V shed 3 bases, J shed 3 bases, and the junction held 3 bases outside the gene matches. Germline CDR1 SGHNT, CDR2 YYREEE (reference sequence). The CDR3 here is CASSWGQGSYEQYF. CDR3 bases: TGTGCCAGCAGCTGGGGACAGGGGAGCTACGAGCAGTACTTC.

V is TRBV2 and J is TRBJ1-6; unclear D gene. The CDR3 spans 16 residues. V lost 7 bases, J lost 9 bases, and 22 bases lay in between. Germline CDR1 is SNHLY and CDR2 is FYNNEI. The CDR3 region has the DNA TGTGCCAGCATCAAGGACGGAGGGATATTGGGTTCACCCCTCCACTTT. The encoded protein is CASIKDGGILGSPLHF.

The chain links TRBV2 to TRBJ1-1; D uncertain. V was pared by 3 bases and J by 6 bases, with 11 bases between. CDR1 and CDR2 (germline): SNHLY, FYNNEI. The CDR3 sequence is 13 residues long. The CDR3 sequence: CASSDPGFAEAFF. CDR3 in DNA: TGTGCCAGCAGTGATCCGGGATTCGCTGAAGCTTTCTTT.

The chain uses TRBV29-1 and TRBJ2-3; possible D gene TRBD1, 6 bases. This CDR3 has 12 amino acids. The V end lost 7 bases, the J end lost 0 bases, and 8 bases lay between the germline ends. The germline V gene encodes CDR1 SQVTM and CDR2 ANQGSEA. The DNA for the CDR3 is TGCAGCGCAGGGGTTAGCACAGATACGCAGTATTTT. Translating gives CSAGVSTDTQYF.

The chain is built from TRBV3-1 (or the pseudogene TRBV3-2) and TRBJ2-5; TRBD2 matches at 9 bases. The length of the CDR3 is 14 residues. From germline, CDR1 is LGHDT and CDR2 YNNKEL (reference sequence). With V trimmed by 1 base and J by 5 bases, 2 bases remained unmatched. CDR3 loop: CASSQVRGGETQYF. CDR3 DNA: TGTGCCAGCAGCCAAGTGCGGGGGGGGGAGACCCAGTACTTC.

The V call is TRBV24-1, the J call TRBJ2-2; perhaps TRBD1 as D (6 bases). The V gene's germline CDR1 is KGHDR and CDR2 SFDVKD. The CDR3 is 15 residues long. V gave up 3 bases and J gave up 4 bases, with 11 bases separating them. The CDR3 sequence is CATSDADSITGELFF. As DNA, the CDR3 is TGTGCCACCAGTGATGCGGACAGTATCACCGGGGAGCTGTTTTTT.